This T cell receptor (beta chain) was observed in a study of T cells after yellow fever vaccination. The CDR3 consists of 13 residues. The germline V gene has CDR1 LNHDA and CDR2 SQIVND (reference sequence). The V and J ends lost 9 bases and 1 base, in that order; junction bases with no gene match: 2. TCRdb independently ran MiXCR on the 5' RACE reads; one entry per CDR3 protein. The sample carries more than 95,000 distinct CDR3 sequences, 8% to 10% recorded once. In regard to this clonotype: Its antigen is as yet unknown.

Study-level results: Clonotypes appearing in both CD4 and CD8 compartments existed, and their share was small. Post-booster repertoires again held most primary-vaccination clones (roughly 96% CD4, about 90% CD8). Within FACS-sorted repertoires, abundant clonotypes contaminating from the bulk population could be present.

The sample consisted of CD8+ T cells sorted from PBMCs, taken on the day of the yellow fever booster vaccination. This clonotype originated in a man aged 18-30 years who received the YFV17D yellow fever vaccine. J is TRBJ1-2 and V is TRBV19; 10 positions agree with TRBD1. The CDR3 sequence is CASGTGVNYGYTF. CDR3 nucleotides: TGTGCCAGCGGGACAGGGGTTAACTATGGCTACACCTTC.